This TCR beta chain originates from a study of CD8+ T cells in alopecia areata. Treatment in this sample: oral pan-JAK inhibitor, 5-10 mg twice daily. Extracted RNA was reverse transcribed, and the resulting cDNA served as sequencing template. The method was immunoSEQ multiplex PCR; TCRdb's version includes in-frame clones alone and lacks a portion of them. Among some 110,000 clones listed, about 59% were seen once. Trimming took 6 bases from V and 2 from J, leaving 10 bases between them. The CDR3 sequence is 12 residues long. The germline V gene has CDR1 SQVTM and CDR2 ANQGSEA. Sequenced material: CD8+ T cells sorted from blood, taken at week 24, from a patient treated with tofacitinib. This clonotype originated in a human donor with alopecia areata. V gene TRBV29-1 combines with J gene TRBJ1-2, with D maybe TRBD1 (6 bases). CDR3 residues: CSVLTGNYGYTF. CDR3 in DNA: TGCAGCGTGTTAACAGGGAACTATGGCTACACCTTC.